This T cell receptor beta chain was found in a study of blood T cells in healthy people across ages. The study's findings and limits: Changes seen in expanded clonotypes were possibly confounded by donor CMV status left unknown.

It was with a sample-barcoded 5' primer and a J-beta primer mix that a second PCR of roughly 7 to 12 cycles was run. Tagging of each cDNA molecule was performed by a template-switch adaptor with 12 random nucleotides. Individual samples furnished no less than 2.5 million CDR3-containing paired-end reads apiece. TCRdb itself ran the 5' RACE reads through MiXCR, one entry per CDR3 protein. Of about a million distinct CDR3 sequences listed, approximately 50% are singletons. Per-sample yields of isolated PBMCs were at least 6.5 million. There are 13 residues in the CDR3. Germline V lookup: CDR1 SNHLY, CDR2 FYNNEI. V was clipped by 6 bases and J by 7 bases; unmatched bases: 3. On this clonotype: The antigen is unknown.

The rearrangement uses TRBV2 and TRBJ2-7; the match to TRBD2 covers 13 bases. This receptor was identified in a woman in her sixties or seventies in good health. The sample consisted of blood. CDR3 nucleotide sequence: TGTGCCAGCAGGGGGACTAGCGGGAATGAGCAGTACTTC. Protein sequence: CASRGTSGNEQYF.